This T cell receptor (beta chain) was sequenced for a study of blood T cells in healthy people across ages. The study, taken as a whole, reports: Estimates of total diversity, which came from one million sequenced T cells, were considered to be underestimates. Any conclusive comparison of naive versus antigen-experienced cells was prevented by using unsorted PBMCs. Naive T cell percentage and TCR beta diversity correlated strongly.

Sample-barcoded 5' priming and a J-beta primer mix drove a second PCR of about 6 to 11 cycles. TCRdb analysed the 5' RACE reads with MiXCR anew, one entry per CDR3 protein. The sample has about 680,000 distinct CDR3 sequences; roughly 50% are singletons. At least 7 million PBMCs were isolated per sample. Between the trimmed V and J ends, which lost 8 bases and 0 bases, there was a span of 11 bases. This CDR3 region has 13 residues. Looked up from germline, CDR1 is SNHLY and CDR2 is FYNNEI. This clonotype was seen a handful of times. What it recognizes is unknown. The source is a woman aged 60-75 years in good health. The rearrangement links TRBV2 to TRBJ2-7; unclear D gene. The sequenced sample was blood. The CDR3 is CASEAPSSYEQYF. In DNA, the CDR3 is TGTGCCAGCGAGGCCCCGTCCTCCTACGAGCAGTACTTC.